These T cell receptor beta chains were read from a single sample in a study of T-cell reconstitution after alpha-beta-depleted transplantation in children. TCRdb ran MiXCR on the PCR reads and lists one entry per CDR3 protein. Here the sample spans around 530,000 distinct CDR3 sequences, about 31% being singletons. The specimen was PBMCs from the stem cell graft donor, collected from the stem cell graft. All receptors derive from a human donor who donated a stem cell graft to a child with aplastic anemia. Both conserved end residues are part of each CDR3. D genes are given only for firm matches. Clone size is given for some rows only: seen once, a few or many times, or a class if the clone is expanded.

abundance,v_gene,d_gene,j_gene,CDR3nt,CDR3aa
-,TRBV29-1,TRBD1,TRBJ2-3,TGCAGCGTGATGGACAGGGCCACAGATACGCAGTATTTT,CSVMDRATDTQYF
few,TRBV6-1,-,TRBJ1-5,TGTGCCAGCAGTGAAAGTTGGGGATTGAGCAATCAGCCCCAGCATTTT,CASSESWGLSNQPQHF
-,TRBV7-9,-,TRBJ2-3,TGTGCCAGCAGCAAAGGATACAGGGTTGAAGATACGCAGTATTTT,CASSKGYRVEDTQYF
-,TRBV12-3/TRBV12-4,-,TRBJ1-4,TGTGCCAGCACCCCCGGCGGCAGGGTTGAAAAACTGTTTTTT,CASTPGGRVEKLFF
-,TRBV20-1,TRBD2,TRBJ2-5,TGCAGTGCTAGAGGCCTAGCGGGAGCCCAAGAGACCCAGTACTTC,CSARGLAGAQETQYF
many,TRBV12-3/TRBV12-4,-,TRBJ1-1,TGTGCCAGCAGTCTCCCATGGGGGAAAGGGCCTAATCCTGAAGCTTTCTTT,CASSLPWGKGPNPEAFF
-,TRBV4-3,TRBD1,TRBJ2-7,TGCGCCAGCAGCCAACTTAGGGACAGTCCCTACGAGCAGTACTTC,CASSQLRDSPYEQYF
few,TRBV6-5,TRBD1,TRBJ2-6,TGTGCCAGCAGTTACTCGGGACAGGGGGCGCTTGGGGCCAACGTCCTGACTTTC,CASSYSGQGALGANVLTF
once,TRBV19,-,TRBJ1-1,TGTGCCAGTACGGCGGGGCTTGTGGCGGGTGGCACTGAAGCTTTCTTT,CASTAGLVAGGTEAFF
-,TRBV20-1,TRBD1,TRBJ1-5,TGCAGTGCTAGAGACTCAGGAGGGGGCGGTAATCAGCCCCAGCATTTT,CSARDSGGGGNQPQHF
-,TRBV4-3,TRBD2,TRBJ2-3,TGCGCCAGCAGCCAATCGCTAGCGGGAGGTGAGAATACGCAGTATTTT,CASSQSLAGGENTQYF
few,TRBV20-1,-,TRBJ1-1,TGCAGTGCTAGAGACCCGGTGGTGAACACTGAAGCTTTCTTT,CSARDPVVNTEAFF